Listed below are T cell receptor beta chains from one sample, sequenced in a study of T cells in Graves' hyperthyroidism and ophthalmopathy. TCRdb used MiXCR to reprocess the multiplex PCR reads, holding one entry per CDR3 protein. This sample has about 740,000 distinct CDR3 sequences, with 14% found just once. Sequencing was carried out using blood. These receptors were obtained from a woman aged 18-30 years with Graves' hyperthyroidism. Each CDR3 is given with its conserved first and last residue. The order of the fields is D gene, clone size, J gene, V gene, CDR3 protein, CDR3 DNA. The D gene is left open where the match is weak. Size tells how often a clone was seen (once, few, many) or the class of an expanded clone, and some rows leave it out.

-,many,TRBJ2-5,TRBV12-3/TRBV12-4,CASSLYQGLQETQYF,TGTGCCAGCAGTTTATACCAGGGCCTCCAAGAGACCCAGTACTTC
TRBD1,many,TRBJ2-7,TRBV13,CASSLDRASEQYF,TGTGCCAGCAGCCTAGACAGGGCTAGCGAGCAGTACTTC
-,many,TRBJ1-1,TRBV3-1,CASSRVGGGGTEAFF,TGTGCCAGCAGCCGTGTCGGAGGGGGAGGCACTGAAGCTTTCTTT
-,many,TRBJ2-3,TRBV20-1,CSAAGVTSSTDTQYF,TGCAGTGCAGCGGGCGTTACATCTAGCACAGATACGCAGTATTTT
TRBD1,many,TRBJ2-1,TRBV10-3,CATGERDRAGNEQFF,TGTGCCACCGGCGAAAGGGACAGGGCGGGGAATGAGCAGTTCTTC
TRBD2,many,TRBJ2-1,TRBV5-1,CASSLGLADYNEQFF,TGTGCCAGCAGCTTGGGACTAGCTGACTACAATGAGCAGTTCTTC
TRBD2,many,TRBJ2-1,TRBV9,CASSVGKAGLAVYNEQFF,TGTGCCAGCAGCGTAGGCAAGGCGGGACTAGCGGTATACAATGAGCAGTTCTTC
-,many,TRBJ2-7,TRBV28,CASRPITGNVHEQYF,TGTGCCAGCAGACCGATAACAGGGAACGTCCACGAGCAGTACTTC
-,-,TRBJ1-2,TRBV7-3,CASSPSGGLEGYTF,TGTGCCAGCAGCCCAAGCGGGGGGCTCGAGGGCTACACCTTC
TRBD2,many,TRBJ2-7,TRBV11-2,CASSQRGLVGEQYF,TGTGCCAGCAGCCAAAGGGGACTAGTAGGCGAGCAGTACTTC
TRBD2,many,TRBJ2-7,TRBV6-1,CASRTSATYEQYF,TGTGCCAGCCGGACTAGCGCCACCTACGAGCAGTACTTC
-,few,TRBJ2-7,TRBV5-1,CASSSRSGSYEQYF,TGCGCCAGCAGCTCGAGGAGCGGCTCCTACGAGCAGTACTTC
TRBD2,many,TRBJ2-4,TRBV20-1,CSASPAGNIQYF,TGCAGTGCTAGCCCAGCGGGGAACATTCAGTACTTC
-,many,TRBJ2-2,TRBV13,CASSPPGYGELFF,TGTGCCAGCAGTCCCCCCGGCTACGGGGAGCTGTTTTTT
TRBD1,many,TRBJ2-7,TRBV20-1,CSASPGTGYDEQYF,TGCAGTGCTAGCCCCGGGACAGGGTATGACGAGCAGTACTTC
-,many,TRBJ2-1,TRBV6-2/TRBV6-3,CASSKRSVNEQFF,TGTGCCAGCAGTAAAAGGAGCGTCAATGAGCAGTTCTTC
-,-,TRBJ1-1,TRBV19,CASSYSLAPNTEAFF,TGTGCCAGTAGTTATTCCCTGGCCCCGAACACTGAAGCTTTCTTT
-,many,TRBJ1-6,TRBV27,CASSLRGGISPLHF,TGTGCCAGCAGTTTAAGAGGAGGGATTTCACCCCTCCACTTT
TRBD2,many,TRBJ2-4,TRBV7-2,CASSLRASGLAKNIQYF,TGTGCCAGCAGCTTACGGGCTAGCGGCCTAGCCAAAAACATTCAGTACTTC
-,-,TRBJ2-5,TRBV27,CASSLRPTETQYF,TGTGCCAGCAGTTTAAGGCCCACAGAGACCCAGTACTTC
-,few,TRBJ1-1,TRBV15,CATSRAEVGGTEAFF,TGTGCCACCAGCAGAGCCGAGGTCGGCGGAACTGAAGCTTTCTTT
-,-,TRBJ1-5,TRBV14,CASSHRRTAILKSTGEQPQHF,TGTGCCAGCAGCCACCGACGGACAGCCATTCTCAAATCTACGGGGGAACAGCCCCAGCATTTT
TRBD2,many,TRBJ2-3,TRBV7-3,CASSNYVTKGTSGRHTQYF,TGTGCCAGCAGCAACTACGTCACGAAAGGGACTAGCGGGAGACATACGCAGTATTTT
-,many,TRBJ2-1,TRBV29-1,CSVVLVSMNSYNEQFF,TGCAGCGTTGTGTTAGTCTCTATGAACTCCTACAATGAGCAGTTCTTC
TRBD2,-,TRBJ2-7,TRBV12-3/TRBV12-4,CASSRTGLVNEQYF,TGTGCCAGCAGCCGGACGGGACTAGTAAACGAGCAGTACTTC
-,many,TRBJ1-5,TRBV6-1,CASSYQVWDSNQPQHF,TGTGCCAGCAGTTATCAGGTTTGGGACAGCAATCAGCCCCAGCATTTT
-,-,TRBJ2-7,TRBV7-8,CASSFGRGVDYEQYF,TGTGCCAGCAGCTTTGGCAGGGGAGTAGACTACGAGCAGTACTTC
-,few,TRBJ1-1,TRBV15,CATSRRGGAKNTEAFF,TGTGCCACCAGCAGAAGAGGTGGAGCGAAGAACACTGAAGCTTTCTTT
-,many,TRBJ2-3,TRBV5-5,CASSPVISGLTDTQYF,TGTGCCAGCAGCCCCGTGATTAGCGGATTGACAGATACGCAGTATTTT
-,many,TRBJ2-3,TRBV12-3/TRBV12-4,CASSPFSGVRDTQYF,TGTGCCAGCAGCCCCTTTTCGGGAGTAAGAGATACGCAGTATTTT
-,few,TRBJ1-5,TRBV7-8,CASSSLLGGEYSNQPQHF,TGTGCCAGCAGCAGCCTCCTCGGGGGAGAGTATAGCAATCAGCCCCAGCATTTT
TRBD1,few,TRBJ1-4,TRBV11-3,CASSSPSRDRGRKLFF,TGTGCCAGCAGCTCTCCCTCTCGGGACAGGGGCAGAAAACTGTTTTTT
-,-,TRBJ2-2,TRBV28,CASSFWGAQNTGELFF,TGTGCCAGCAGTTTTTGGGGGGCGCAGAACACCGGGGAGCTGTTTTTT
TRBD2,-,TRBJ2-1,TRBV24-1,CATSERPGRTRGVGEQFF,TGTGCCACCAGTGAACGGCCGGGTCGGACTAGGGGTGTTGGAGAGCAGTTCTTC
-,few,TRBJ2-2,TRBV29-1,CSVGGGGSSTGELFF,TGCAGCGTTGGAGGGGGCGGGAGCTCCACCGGGGAGCTGTTTTTT
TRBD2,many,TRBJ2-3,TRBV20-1,CSALGTSGRLTDTQYF,TGCAGTGCTCTCGGGACTAGCGGGAGGCTCACAGATACGCAGTATTTT
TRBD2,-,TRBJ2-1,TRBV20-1,CSASVTSGRSEQFF,TGCAGTGCTAGCGTCACTAGCGGGAGAAGTGAGCAGTTCTTC
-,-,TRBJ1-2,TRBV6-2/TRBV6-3,CASSVGHTNHGYTF,TGTGCCAGCAGTGTGGGACACACGAACCATGGCTACACCTTC
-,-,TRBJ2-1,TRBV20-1,CSANVGDNEQFF,TGCAGTGCTAACGTTGGAGATAATGAGCAGTTCTTC
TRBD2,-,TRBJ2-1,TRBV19,CASRKLAGYYNEQFF,TGTGCCAGTAGAAAACTAGCGGGATACTACAATGAGCAGTTCTTC